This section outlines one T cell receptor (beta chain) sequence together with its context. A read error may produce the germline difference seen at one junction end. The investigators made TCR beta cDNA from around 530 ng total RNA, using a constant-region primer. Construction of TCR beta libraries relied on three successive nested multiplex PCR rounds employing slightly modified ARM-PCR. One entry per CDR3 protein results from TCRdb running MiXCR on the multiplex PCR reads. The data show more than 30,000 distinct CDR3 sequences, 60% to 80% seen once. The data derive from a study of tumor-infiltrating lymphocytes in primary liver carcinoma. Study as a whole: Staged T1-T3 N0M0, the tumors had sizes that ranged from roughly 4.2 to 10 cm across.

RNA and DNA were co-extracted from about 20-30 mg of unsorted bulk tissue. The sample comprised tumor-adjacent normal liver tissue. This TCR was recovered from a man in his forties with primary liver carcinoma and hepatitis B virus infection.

CDR3: CVSNPELVGTDTQYF. In nucleotides, the CDR3 is TGTGTCAGCAACCCAGAACTTGTGGGAACAGATACGCAGTATTTT. V is TRBV6-5 and J is TRBJ2-3; D not certain. Looked up from germline, CDR1 is MNHEY and CDR2 is SVGAGI. This CDR3 is 15 amino acids long.